This TCR beta chain derives from a study of PD-L1 blockade in urothelial cancer. Study context: Between 0 and 3 chemotherapy regimens preceded treatment for each patient.

This clone was observed once. Germline V gives CDR1 MNHNY, CDR2 SVGAGI (reference sequence). CDR3 length: 13 amino acids. Trimming took 6 bases from V and 5 from J, leaving 13 bases between them. The time point denotes: pretreatment peripheral blood. The data were produced by immunoSEQ multiplex PCR, yet TCRdb's version contains in-frame clones alone and is incomplete. The table records 70,000 to 95,000 clones, roughly 84% of them present only once. The chain is built from TRBV6-6 and TRBJ2-5; a weak D match, TRBD1 (6 bases). The sequence derives from a man aged 55 to 70 with urothelial cancer. The sample was PBMCs, taken around atezolizumab (anti-PD-L1) treatment. CDR3 nucleotide sequence: TGTGCCAGCAGGCCCAATAGGGGGGAGACCCAGTACTTC. This sequence encodes CASRPNRGETQYF.